These T cell receptor beta chains were read from a single sample in a study of regulatory T cells in long-lasting Graves disease. Via MiXCR, TCRdb re-called the multiplex PCR reads, giving one row per CDR3 protein. The repertoire has hundreds of thousands of distinct CDR3 sequences, roughly 21% of them found once; the top ten carry around 7%. Specimen: peripheral blood mononuclear cells (PBMCs), collected when the disease was refractory, from a patient treated with antithyroid drugs. The receptors derive from a female donor with Graves disease. The CDR3 runs from the conserved cysteine through the conserved F or W.

CDR3aa: CASSISGTTNEKLFF
v_gene: TRBV19

CDR3aa: CASSYSRNGQGNTIYF
v_gene: TRBV6-5

CDR3aa: CAWRRQSKETQYF
v_gene: TRBV30

CDR3aa: CASSTPGLAGGLYEQYF
v_gene: TRBV28

CDR3aa: CASSQGGGGPRETQYF
v_gene: TRBV3-1

CDR3aa: CASSLFWVGYTF
v_gene: TRBV27

CDR3aa: CASRRVGVGEKLFF
v_gene: TRBV6-1

CDR3aa: CAGSIGGRNTEELFF
v_gene: TRBV19

CDR3aa: CASSGGLAGTETQYF
v_gene: TRBV6-1

CDR3aa: CASSRDRGGNQPQHF
v_gene: TRBV6-1

CDR3aa: CASSSPTSGTSPQETQYF
v_gene: TRBV11-1

CDR3aa: CASSVVAGVYNEQFF
v_gene: TRBV9

CDR3aa: CASSTGRLYGYTF
v_gene: TRBV7-9

CDR3aa: CASSALGHEQYF
v_gene: TRBV7-9

CDR3aa: CARTRDTLNTEAFF
v_gene: TRBV30

CDR3aa: CASSLGHNGDLSYEQYF
v_gene: TRBV7-2

CDR3aa: CASSLLLNQPQHF
v_gene: TRBV28

CDR3aa: CATSDSPDTQYF
v_gene: TRBV24-1

CDR3aa: CASSLIAGGGETQYF
v_gene: TRBV5-1

CDR3aa: CASSLVGQGGDVAYEQYF
v_gene: TRBV28

CDR3aa: CASSLPGQGATEAFF
v_gene: TRBV28

CDR3aa: CASSYSGDGNTEAFF
v_gene: TRBV6-2/TRBV6-3

CDR3aa: CASREGRLSNQPQHF
v_gene: TRBV6-1

CDR3aa: CASSWLGRPSYEQYF
v_gene: TRBV7-9

CDR3aa: CATSTSDSPLHF
v_gene: TRBV15

CDR3aa: CASSVGPPGTGELFF
v_gene: TRBV19

CDR3aa: CSARALDRGSNQPQHF
v_gene: TRBV20-1

CDR3aa: CASSFQDTSTEAFF
v_gene: TRBV5-1

CDR3aa: CASSPEGQSLHNEQFF
v_gene: TRBV2

CDR3aa: CSARDWDKSFRETQYF
v_gene: TRBV20-1

CDR3aa: CASSIAIRGPGNTIYF
v_gene: TRBV19

CDR3aa: CASSGQMIGNTIYF
v_gene: TRBV11-3

CDR3aa: CASSRPPGTGGLGPYGYTF
v_gene: TRBV19

CDR3aa: CASSSVFGSEQYF
v_gene: TRBV7-2

CDR3aa: CASSLGVLHGETQYF
v_gene: TRBV27

CDR3aa: CASRLGTAGELFF
v_gene: TRBV28

CDR3aa: CASTHLGEEQYF
v_gene: TRBV11-2

CDR3aa: CSARADGYEQYF
v_gene: TRBV20-1

CDR3aa: CATSGAASYEQYF
v_gene: TRBV10-3

CDR3aa: CASSQDGSGANVLTF
v_gene: TRBV4-1

CDR3aa: CASSSPRGVEETQYF
v_gene: TRBV5-6

CDR3aa: CASSVAGGLGETQYF
v_gene: TRBV9

CDR3aa: CASSEGGTREAFF
v_gene: TRBV6-1

CDR3aa: CASSIDTGGYQPQHF
v_gene: TRBV12-3/TRBV12-4

CDR3aa: CASSLLGSNQETQYF
v_gene: TRBV11-2

CDR3aa: CASSLGTSYSNQPQHF
v_gene: TRBV5-6

CDR3aa: CASSLQGGGSNQPQHF
v_gene: TRBV7-2

CDR3aa: CASTVTTGDVGYAF
v_gene: TRBV12-3/TRBV12-4

CDR3aa: CASRQNPDRRGSPLHF
v_gene: TRBV6-2/TRBV6-3

CDR3aa: CSATGQGRGYTF
v_gene: TRBV20-1

CDR3aa: CASGTDLNYGYTF
v_gene: TRBV10-3